This TCR beta chain appears in the sequencing data of a study of shared clonotypes between healthy human individuals. Study in general: Donor composition was a couple of women and three men, aged 18 to 49.

Measured with immunoSEQ multiplex PCR; TCRdb has only the in-frame clones, and not every one. The sample shows 1.6 million or so clones, 95% to 97% of them seen only once. V lost 8 bases, J lost 7 bases, and 8 bases lay in between. Germline assignment: CDR1 SEHNR and CDR2 FQNEAQ (reference sequence). This CDR3 is 11 amino acids long. Sequences were obtained from naive CD4+ T cells sorted from blood. Subset: CD45RA+ positively selected. The sequence was obtained from a man aged 25-45 years in good health. The chain has TRBV7-9 and TRBJ1-4; no reliable D call. The CDR3 protein is CASRGREKLFF. The CDR3 DNA reads as TGTGCCAGCCGCGGACGTGAAAAACTGTTTTTT. The full variable domain, in which reference TRBV7-9 and TRBJ1-4 provide the parts outside the CDR3, is DTGVSQNPRHKITKRGQNVTFRCDPISEHNRLYWYRQTLGQGPEFLTYFQNEAQLEKSRLLSDRFSAERPKGSFSTLEIQRTEQGDSAMYLCASRGREKLFFGSGTQLSVL.